Included here is one T cell receptor beta chain sequence, with context. The CDR3 contains 14 residues. Trimming cost V 3 bases and J 8 bases, with 11 bases left between them. Per the germline V gene, CDR1 is LGHNA and CDR2 is YSLEER. The table came from immunoSEQ multiplex PCR; TCRdb's copy has only in-frame clones and leaves some out. The sample has approximately 200,000 clones, 88% seen once. This specimen belongs to a study of blood T cell repertoires in COVID-19. Study-level information: Samples came from the United States, Italy and Spain, spanning acute and convalescent COVID-19. Sources were T cells, B-cell-depleted T cells, or PBMCs; the material itself was cDNA or gDNA.

The V call is TRBV4-3, the J call TRBJ1-6; D perhaps matches TRBD1 (6 bases). This receptor was identified in a man aged 70-80 years with acute or convalescent COVID-19. What was sequenced was peripheral blood. DNA of the CDR3: TGCGCCAGCAGCCAGTCAGGGGAACATTCACCCCTCCACTTT. Its translation: CASSQSGEHSPLHF.